This entry describes one T cell receptor beta chain. A junction boundary mismatches the germline segment, possibly from a read error. This specimen comes from a study of PD-1 blockade in classical Hodgkin lymphoma. The wider study: Once every 2 weeks, patients received intravenous nivolumab at 3 mg/kg.

Only in-frame clones appear in the TCRdb table, and some are missing; sequencing was by immunoSEQ multiplex PCR. The sample includes about 50,000 clones, about 75% seen only once; the top ten take less than 15%. The CDR3 spans 12 residues. Germline V lookup: CDR1 MDHEN, CDR2 SYDVKM. The time point was: cycle 4 day 1 (C4D1), after 5 to 7 weeks of nivolumab. Each of the patients experienced relapse following autologous stem cell transplantation, and their brentuximab vedotin exposure differed. Best overall response was complete response, partial response or progressive disease in these relapsed/refractory classical Hodgkin lymphoma patients.

This sequence joins TRBV28 and TRBJ2-7, with TRBD1 identical over 9 bases. Sequenced material: peripheral blood mononuclear cells (PBMCs), taken before the fourth cycle of nivolumab. The receptor's source is a human donor with classical Hodgkin lymphoma. The CDR3 nucleotides read TGTGCCAGCAGTTCCAGCCGGGACAGGGCGAACTTC. Amino acid sequence: CASSSSRDRANF.